This paragraph covers one TCR beta chain sequence. The antigen it recognizes is unknown. Qualities for individual bases were not recorded, and no much larger clone is one base off. The approximately 41 donors, aged roughly 6 to 95 years, were systemically healthy Caucasian individuals from Russia. Each donor gave ten milliliters of peripheral blood, collected into EDTA-treated Vacutainer tubes. PBMCs were isolated by Ficoll-Paque density-gradient centrifugation, with at least 7 million obtained per sample. Trizol reagent was used to extract total RNA from the PBMCs, yielding at least 5.5 micrograms per sample. Naive CD45RAhigh/CD27high T cell percentages were measured by flow cytometry on a PBMC aliquot from every donor. Relative to germline, V is 1 base shorter and J is 8 bases shorter, with 17 bases between their ends. The germline V gene gives CDR1 as MGHRA and CDR2 as YSYEKL. The CDR3, from cysteine to phenylalanine, totals 16 residues. Here the CDR3 DNA is all that survives: 48 bases in frame from base 1.

The sample is drawn from a study of blood T cells in healthy people across ages (dated by TCRdb to the mid-2010s). For the study in its entirety: In model experiments, template switching captured roughly one uniquely barcoded TCR beta cDNA molecule for every two T cells. Using deep sequencing normalized with unique cDNA molecular identifiers, the study measured how TCR beta repertoire diversity changes with age. The donors were split into four age groups: young (average around 17 years), middle-aged (about 40), aged (62) and long-lived (roughly 77). To avoid experimental bias, donors of different ages were distributed randomly across sequencing lanes. Using the same blood draw, the study looked at two additional independent replicas of 1 million unique cDNA reads for two donors, one aged 18 to 30 and the other aged 80 or older. What the authors observed across the whole study: Total diversity estimates from one million sequenced T cells were considered lower bounds and underestimates. Since profiling was done on bulk unsorted PBMCs, naive and antigen-experienced compartments could not be conclusively compared. The long-lived group showed more naive CD4+ T cells, fewer expanded clones and increased TCR diversity than the aged group, suggesting age selection. As age increased, observed TCR beta diversity per million T cells dropped in a roughly linear way, and a significant reduction was already evident by age roughly 40. Donor CMV infection status was unknown, potentially confounding age-related changes in expanded clonotypes. The percentage of naive T cells measured by flow cytometry correlated strongly with observed TCR beta diversity.

To prepare the library, 5' RACE was applied. Reads for this sample came from an Illumina HiSeq 2500. The second PCR ran for about 7 to 11 cycles and used a J-beta primer mix along with a sample-barcoded 5' primer. A template-switch 5' adaptor carrying 12 random nucleotides introduced a unique molecular identifier onto each TCR beta cDNA molecule. Each sample yielded at least 2.5 million CDR3-containing paired-end reads. First-strand cDNA synthesis was performed from all RNA using the Mint cDNA synthesis kit, with priming by a TRBC-specific oligonucleotide. All cDNA was treated with uracil-DNA glycosylase and then went through a first 18-cycle PCR with the universal primers M1SS and BC2_uni_R. Regarding the original processing steps: For normalization, 1 million high-quality reads were randomly selected from each sample, with every read carrying a distinct molecular identifier. Reads sharing molecular identifiers were discarded rather than binned into consensus sequences. MiTCR, with a Q25 quality threshold and the strictest error-elimination algorithm, was used for CDR3 identification, clonotype clustering and error correction. A nonparametric unseen species model with Euler transformation was used to estimate lower-bound total TCR beta diversity. TCRdb passed the public sequencing reads through fastp at Q25 and MiXCR, retaining productive beta sequences. When rows share a CDR3 protein, they turn into one entry using the most common DNA and genes. What appears here as the V and J calls and clone size reflects TCRdb's work, not the paper's. Counted in this sample were 1.5 million or so distinct CDR3 sequences; approximately 38% of them appeared once. Around 8% of the sample rests with the top ten.

The source is a woman younger than 35 in good health. The sample consisted of blood. This sequence uses TRBV4-1 and TRBJ1-4; TRBD1 is a weak D gene call, 6 bases matching. The CDR3 amino acid sequence is: CASSQAGGGTREKLFF. The DNA reads TGCGCCAGCAGCCAAGCCGGAGGGGGGACAAGGGAAAAACTGTTTTTT.